This T cell receptor beta chain is from a study of T cell repertoires in cytomegalovirus infection. The CDR3 loop spans 12 amino acids. Germline assignment: CDR1 MNHEY and CDR2 SMNVEV (reference sequence). Trimming stripped 5 bases from V and 14 bases from J, with 17 bases between. One entry per CDR3 protein results from TCRdb running MiXCR on the reads. In the table there are roughly 860,000 distinct CDR3 sequences, less than 35% of which are singletons. Details on this clonotype: What it binds is not known.

The specimen comprised cultured CD8+ T cells from PBMCs, sampled from culture after CMV antigen stimulation. The receptor's source is a human donor in good health (CMV status not recorded). Some clones in this sample may be carry-over from other donors' samples. This chain joins TRBV27 and TRBJ2-3; D gene unclear. CDR3 nucleotide sequence: TGTGCCAGCAGTCCGACCCCTACTACGTGGTATTTT. Its protein product is CASSPTPTTWYF.